This TCR beta chain appears in the sequencing data of a study of T cell responses to AZD1222 COVID-19 vaccine. This CDR3 spans 14 amino acids. The V gene's germline CDR1 is SGDLS and CDR2 YYNGEE. Trimming at V came to 4 bases and at J to 1 base, leaving 3 bases not matched to a gene. Of note for this clone: What it binds is not known.

Assay: immunoSEQ multiplex PCR; the TCRdb copy retains only in-frame clones and omits some. Here the sample spans approximately 93,000 clones, approximately 90% being singletons. Whole-study findings and limits: Nearly half of the spike-specific TCRs reportedly recognize variant regions that carry no mutations. It was only a handful of AZD1222 recipients who were seropositive at baseline.

This chain links TRBV9 with TRBJ2-5; 8 bases are a match to TRBD2. The sequencing used peripheral blood, collected 28 days after the second AZD1222 dose. This receptor was obtained from an adult who received the AZD1222 COVID-19 vaccine. CDR3 loop: CASSPRGAQETQYF. In nucleotides, the CDR3 is TGTGCCAGCAGCCCGCGGGGGGCCCAAGAGACCCAGTACTTC. Complete variable domain (other parts from reference TRBV9 and TRBJ2-5): DSGVTQTPKHLITATGQRVTLRCSPRSGDLSVYWYQQSLDQGLQFLIQYYNGEERAKGNILERFSAQQFPDLHSELNLSSLELGDSALYFCASSPRGAQETQYFGPGTRLLVL.